The present TCR beta chain was sequenced within a study of blood T cell repertoires in COVID-19. Study context: The study drew acute and convalescent COVID-19 samples from the United States, Italy and Spain. PBMCs, B-cell-depleted T cells, or T cells were the source of the cDNA or gDNA that made up the material.

This CDR3 comprises 13 residues. CDR1 and CDR2 from the germline V gene are SNHLY and FYNNEI. Authors' methods: Nucleated cell number was recorded as an estimate derived from reference gene primer amplification. The assay was immunoSEQ multiplex PCR, and TCRdb's table has in-frame clones only and misses some. V, J and clone size derive from that table, while D and trimming were established from the DNA sequence. The table lists tens of thousands of clones, about 86% of them singletons, with 4.1% in the top ten. Turning to this clone: Relative to the germline gene, one junction end is altered; a read error may explain this.

The genes are TRBV2 and TRBJ1-1; 7 nucleotides match TRBD1. This clonotype originated in a man aged 45 to 65 with acute or convalescent COVID-19. Sequenced input: peripheral blood. The CDR3 here is CASSEAGGTEAFF. The CDR3 coding sequence is TGTGCCAGCAGCGAAGCAGGGGGCACTGAAGCTTTCTTT.